A single T cell receptor beta chain is shown here with its context. The sample belongs to a study of control samples from healthy donors and cancer patients. CDR1 and CDR2 (germline): LNHNV, YYDKDF (reference sequence). This CDR3 has 15 amino acids. The V gene lost 1 base and the J gene lost 8 bases, with 17 bases spanning the gap. Clones were read by immunoSEQ multiplex PCR, and TCRdb kept only the in-frame ones, dropping some. The table has about 180,000 clones, around 91% seen once. The source material was blood. This receptor was identified in a woman aged 45-59 years in good health. J is TRBJ1-2 and V is TRBV15; a possible D gene is TRBD1 (6 bases). In DNA form, the CDR3 reads TGTGCCACCAGCAGAGTCGCGGGGGGGCGGCGGGGCTACACCTTC. Translating it yields CATSRVAGGRRGYTF.